The 8 T cell receptor beta chains listed next were all sequenced from one sample in a study of blood T cell repertoires in COVID-19. Clones were read by immunoSEQ multiplex PCR, and TCRdb kept only the in-frame ones, dropping some. Of 200,000 to 300,000 clones in the sample, approximately 78% are singletons; the top ten hold less than 3.5%. The sequencing input was peripheral blood. These receptors were taken from a woman between 18 and 30 years old with acute or convalescent COVID-19.

J is TRBJ2-2 and V is TRBV14; 10 bases agree with TRBD2. The germline V gene encodes CDR1 SGHDN and CDR2 FVKESK. With 0 bases clipped from V and 1 base from J, the junction kept 8 bases outside the gene matches. This CDR3 has 19 amino acids. The CDR3 here is CASSQEVGSGRLNTGELFF. The DNA for the CDR3 is TGTGCCAGCAGCCAAGAAGTTGGTAGCGGGAGGCTGAACACCGGGGAGCTGTTTTTT.

In this sample, this clone turned up a few times. The rearrangement uses TRBV10-2 and TRBJ2-7; D might be TRBD1 (5 bases). Germline V gene sequence: CDR1 WSHSY, CDR2 SAAADI. Deletions cut 8 bases from V and 3 bases from J, with 23 bases between. CDR3 length: 16 residues. The CDR3 reads CASGKGPLRKGYEQYF. As DNA, the CDR3 is TGCGCCAGCGGAAAGGGGCCCCTTCGAAAAGGCTACGAGCAGTACTTC.

The chain links TRBV6-2 or TRBV6-3 to TRBJ2-7; D is uncertain. With 6 bases removed from V and 3 bases from J, the gap between germline ends came to 9 bases. The CDR3 is made up of 12 amino acids. Per germline, CDR1 MNHEY and CDR2 SVGEGT. In nucleotides, the CDR3 is TGTGCCAGCAGCCCCGGTGGCTACGAGCAGTACTTC. Residues: CASSPGGYEQYF.

The rearrangement links TRBV21-1 to TRBJ1-5. TRBV21-1 is recorded as a pseudogene. The CDR3 runs 15 residues. In DNA, the CDR3 is TGTGCCAGCAGGCGGGCCGGGGTGAGAGGTCAGCCCCAGCATTTT. Its translation: CASRRAGVRGQPQHF.

This rearrangement joins TRBV5-1 to TRBJ1-6; D is unresolved. Trimming cost V 2 bases and J 8 bases, with 8 bases left between them. Germline V gene lookup returns CDR1 SGHRS and CDR2 YFSETQ. This CDR3 comprises 13 residues. CDR3 sequence: CASSFKDYSPLHF. In DNA, the CDR3 is TGCGCCAGCAGCTTCAAGGACTATTCACCCCTCCACTTT.

This clone was seen only once. The chain uses TRBV3-1 (or the pseudogene TRBV3-2) and TRBJ2-1; TRBD2 matches 11 bases. CDR1 and CDR2 (germline): LGHDT, YNNKEL (reference sequence). Trimming cost V 4 bases and J 5 bases; bases outside gene matches: 19. The CDR3 has 20 residues. The CDR3 spells CASSPLWLETSGRPNNEQFF. CDR3 bases: TGTGCCAGCAGCCCTCTTTGGTTGGAAACTAGCGGGAGACCGAACAATGAGCAGTTCTTC.

This clone was picked up a small number of times. This sequence joins TRBV6-5 and TRBJ2-1; 8 bases agree with TRBD1. The CDR3 consists of 13 residues. After removal of 9 bases from V and 4 bases from J, the junction contained 5 bases not matched to a gene. Looked up from germline, CDR1 is MNHEY and CDR2 is SVGAGI. CDR3 DNA sequence: TGTGCCAGTGGGACAGGCTATTACAATGAGCAGTTCTTC. Translated: CASGTGYYNEQFF.

This clone showed up just once. V gene TRBV7-9 combines with J gene TRBJ2-2, with 9 bases that match TRBD2. This CDR3 is built from 16 residues. The germline gives CDR1 SEHNR, CDR2 FQNEAQ (reference sequence). V lost 3 bases, J lost 4 bases, and 6 bases stayed unmatched. The CDR3 DNA sequence: TGTGCCAGCAGCTTGGCGGGAGGGCCGGGCACCGGGGAGCTGTTTTTT. This encodes CASSLAGGPGTGELFF.